Following are 27 T cell receptor beta chains from one sample sequenced in a study of blood T cell repertoires in COVID-19. The data were produced by immunoSEQ multiplex PCR, yet TCRdb's version contains in-frame clones alone and is incomplete. The sample holds roughly 200,000 clones, roughly 77% seen once. Sequencing input: peripheral blood. These receptors were collected from a woman in her forties with COVID-19, enrolled during active disease.

The table lists this clone with a count of one. This chain links TRBV2 with TRBJ1-1; D may be TRBD1 (5 bases). Trimming stripped 3 bases from V and 0 bases from J, with 11 bases between. Germline V lookup: CDR1 SNHLY, CDR2 FYNNEI. This CDR3 has 15 residues. In nucleotides, the CDR3 is TGTGCCAGCAGTGACGTAGACAGACTGAACACTGAAGCTTTCTTT. Amino acids: CASSDVDRLNTEAFF.

The J gene is TRBJ2-3, the V gene TRBV3-1 (or the pseudogene TRBV3-2), with TRBD2 matching over 7 bases. Losses at the gene ends were 0 bases for V and 2 bases for J; bases not matched to a gene: 5. The CDR3 covers 16 residues. The germline CDR1 and CDR2 sequences are LGHDT and YNNKEL (reference sequence). CDR3 region: CASSQDLGLSTDTQYF. Written as DNA, the CDR3 is TGTGCCAGCAGCCAAGATTTGGGACTATCCACAGATACGCAGTATTTT.

The J gene is TRBJ2-2, the V gene TRBV24-1; a possible D gene is TRBD2 (5 bases). The CDR3 is made up of 14 amino acids. Trimming removed 4 bases at V and 7 bases at J, with 12 bases between. CDR1 is KGHDR and CDR2 is SFDVKD in the germline V gene. The CDR3 loop reads CATSDPSRGGELFF. CDR3 DNA sequence: TGTGCCACCAGTGACCCCTCCCGGGGCGGGGAGCTGTTTTTT.

This rearrangement joins TRBV2 to TRBJ2-1; 10 bases map to TRBD2. CDR3 length equals 15 residues. The trim removed 7 bases at V and 2 bases at J, leaving 5 bases unmatched. From germline, CDR1 is SNHLY and CDR2 FYNNEI. The CDR3: CASKVTSGAYNEQFF. The CDR3, as DNA: TGTGCCAGCAAGGTAACTAGCGGGGCCTACAATGAGCAGTTCTTC.

V and J are TRBV7-8 and TRBJ1-5, with 8 positions matching TRBD1. J lost 5 bases, V lost 6 bases, and 12 bases had no gene match. CDR3 length: 16 amino acids. Germline-derived CDR1 and CDR2 are SGHVS and FQNEAQ. The CDR3 nucleotides are TGTGCCAGCAGTTTTAACTCCGGGACAGGACATCAGCCCCAGCATTTT. It codes for CASSFNSGTGHQPQHF.

CDR3 in amino acids: CASSMYTATGSADTQYF. CDR3 sequence (DNA): TGTGCCAGTAGTATGTATACTGCGACGGGGAGCGCAGATACGCAGTATTTT. V gene TRBV19 combines with J gene TRBJ2-3; a weak D match, TRBD2 (5 bases). This CDR3 has 17 residues. V dropped 3 bases and J dropped 4 bases, with 20 bases sitting between them. CDR1 and CDR2 (germline): LNHDA, SQIVND (reference sequence).

The chain joins TRBV5-1 to TRBJ2-1; a possible D gene is TRBD2 (5 bases). Between the trimmed V and J ends, which lost 6 bases and 4 bases, there was a span of 17 bases. Per the germline V gene, CDR1 is SGHRS and CDR2 is YFSETQ. The CDR3 is 15 residues long. The DNA for the CDR3 is TGCGCCAGCACCTTCCCCGAGGGCTTTTACAATGAGCAGTTCTTC. It specifies CASTFPEGFYNEQFF.

This chain links TRBV7-2 with TRBJ2-1; the match to TRBD2 covers 9 bases. The CDR3 totals 17 residues. Germline assignment: CDR1 SGHTA and CDR2 FQGNSA. Germline trimming cut 1 base from V and 7 bases from J; bases unmatched to any gene: 11. Here the CDR3 DNA reads TGTGCCAGCAGCTTAGGGTTCGGCGGGGGGGCGATAAATGAGCAGTTCTTC. Residues: CASSLGFGGGAINEQFF.

This clone was recorded once. This chain links TRBV7-9 with TRBJ1-2; perhaps TRBD1 as D (6 bases). CDR1 is SEHNR and CDR2 is FQNEAQ in the germline V gene (reference sequence). Trimming removed 4 bases at V and 6 bases at J, with 15 bases between. The CDR3 is 14 residues long. The CDR3 loop is CASSSAWGRNGYTF. The CDR3 nucleotides read TGTGCCAGCAGCTCGGCGTGGGGGCGGAATGGCTACACCTTC. The full variable domain, rest sourced from reference TRBV7-9 and TRBJ1-2, is DTGVSQNPRHKITKRGQNVTFRCDPISEHNRLYWYRQTLGQGPEFLTYFQNEAQLEKSRLLSDRFSAERPKGSFSTLEIQRTEQGDSAMYLCASSSAWGRNGYTFGSGTRLTVV.

V and J are TRBV7-3 and TRBJ2-1, with 8 bases identical to TRBD2. The V and J ends lost 2 bases and 4 bases, in that order; junction bases with no gene match: 1. Germline loops: CDR1 SGHTA, CDR2 FQGTGA. The CDR3 spans 14 residues. This CDR3 reads CASSLAGGYNEQFF. In DNA form, the CDR3 reads TGTGCCAGCAGCTTAGCGGGGGGTTACAATGAGCAGTTCTTC.

In this sample, this clone turned up once. This chain uses TRBV3-1 (or the pseudogene TRBV3-2) with TRBJ1-1; D remains ambiguous. V lost 0 bases and J lost 10, with 9 bases in between. Germline V lookup: CDR1 LGHDT, CDR2 YNNKEL (reference sequence). This CDR3 contains 12 residues. This chain's CDR3 is CASSQDSGAAFF. Written as DNA, the CDR3 is TGTGCCAGCAGCCAAGATTCGGGAGCAGCTTTCTTT.

The rearrangement links TRBV2 to TRBJ1-5, with D maybe TRBD1 (5 bases). The CDR3 runs 14 residues. CDR1 and CDR2 from the germline V gene are SNHLY and FYNNEI. The CDR3 DNA reads as TGTGCGGGGCGGGGCGGGTCCGGGGGACAGCCCCAGCATTTT. Encoded protein: CAGRGGSGGQPQHF.

The rearrangement joins TRBV6-2 or TRBV6-3 to TRBJ2-1; perhaps TRBD2 as D (5 bases). Trimming removed 2 bases from V and 0 bases from J, with 11 bases in between. From germline, CDR1 is MNHEY and CDR2 SVGEGT. The CDR3 totals 16 residues. For the CDR3, the DNA is TGTGCCAGCAGTTACCCCCCGGGGAGCTCCTACAATGAGCAGTTCTTC. Translating it yields CASSYPPGSSYNEQFF.

V gene TRBV21-1 combines with J gene TRBJ2-4; the DNA was not used to check the table's D call, TRBD1. TRBV21-1 is classified as a pseudogene. The CDR3 contains 20 residues. Here the CDR3 reads CASSNRGRASLLLAKNIQYF. The CDR3 DNA reads TGTGCCAGCAGCAATCGTGGCAGGGCTTCCCTCCTTCTAGCCAAAAACATTCAGTACTTC.

This chain links TRBV30 with TRBJ2-3; weak D call: TRBD2 (7 bases). CDR3 length: 15 residues. The germline CDR1 and CDR2 sequences are GTSNPN and SVGIG (reference sequence). V was cut by 0 bases and J by 2 bases, with 12 bases left in between. CDR3 in amino acids: CAWSVQGGFTDTQYF. Here the CDR3 DNA reads TGTGCCTGGAGTGTACAGGGAGGGTTCACAGATACGCAGTATTTT.

The chain carries TRBV5-6 and TRBJ1-2, with 7 bases aligning to TRBD1. The germline CDR1 and CDR2 sequences are SGHDT and YYEEEE. The J segment lost 8 bases and the V segment lost 4 bases, leaving 5 bases of the junction unmatched. The CDR3 has 12 residues. CDR3 residues: CASSVQGGGYTF. The CDR3 region has the DNA TGTGCCAGCAGCGTTCAAGGGGGCGGCTACACCTTC. Full variable domain (missing parts from reference TRBV5-6 and TRBJ1-2): DAGVTQSPTHLIKTRGQQVTLRCSPKSGHDTVSWYQQALGQGPQFIFQYYEEEERQRGNFPDRFSGHQFPNYSSELNVNALLLGDSALYLCASSVQGGGYTFGSGTRLTVV.

This chain uses TRBV18 with TRBJ2-2; possible D gene TRBD2, 5 bases. With 3 bases removed from V and 8 bases from J, the gap between germline ends came to 19 bases. Germline loops: CDR1 KGHSH, CDR2 LQKENI. The length of the CDR3 is 16 residues. In DNA, the CDR3 is TGTGCCAGCTCACCGGCTCTAGCCACACTAGGAGGGGAGCTGTTTTTT. It specifies CASSPALATLGGELFF.

The V and J genes are TRBV19 and TRBJ2-1; maybe TRBD2 (6 bases). In germline, CDR1 is LNHDA, CDR2 SQIVND (reference sequence). The CDR3 has 16 residues. The V end lost 5 bases, the J end lost 8 bases, and 22 bases lay between the germline ends. The CDR3 sequence: CASSPRGAGRSDEQFF. CDR3 nucleotide sequence: TGTGCCAGTAGTCCTCGCGGGGCGGGAAGGAGTGATGAGCAGTTCTTC.

The rearrangement joins TRBV19 to TRBJ2-1; tentatively, D is TRBD1 (6 bases). The V gene lost 3 bases and the J gene lost 6 bases, with 9 bases spanning the gap. There are 13 residues in the CDR3. Germline assignment: CDR1 LNHDA and CDR2 SQIVND (reference sequence). DNA for the CDR3: TGTGCCAGTAGTATCGAGACAGGCAATGAGCAGTTCTTC. Translation gives CASSIETGNEQFF.

The V and J genes are TRBV19 and TRBJ2-3; 10 nucleotides line up with TRBD1. Trimming at V came to 7 bases and at J to 5 bases, leaving 12 bases not matched to a gene. CDR1 LNHDA and CDR2 SQIVND come from the germline V gene (reference sequence). There are 16 residues in the CDR3. The CDR3 nucleotides read TGTGCCAGTAATTCCGGACAGGGGGTTCTCGTAGATACGCAGTATTTT. Its translation is CASNSGQGVLVDTQYF.

The J gene is TRBJ2-3, the V gene TRBV5-1; D unclear. Trimming pared 1 base from V and 1 base from J, leaving 7 bases between. This CDR3 spans 14 amino acids. CDR1 and CDR2 (germline): SGHRS, YFSETQ. CDR3 in amino acids: CASSLIGGTDTQYF. CDR3 nucleotides: TGCGCCAGCAGCTTGATCGGAGGCACAGATACGCAGTATTTT.

The chain's CDR3 is CASSGEQETQYF. The DNA for the CDR3 is TGTGCCAGCTCCGGGGAACAAGAGACCCAGTACTTC. The rearrangement uses TRBV11-3 and TRBJ2-5; TRBD2 might be the D (5 bases). The ends were cut back, 8 bases at V and 2 bases at J, with 9 bases in the middle. The CDR3 consists of 12 residues. Germline CDR1 reads SGHNT; CDR2 reads YENEEA.

The rearrangement joins TRBV7-5 to TRBJ2-3; TRBD2, the table's D call, lacks a check against the DNA. TRBV7-5 is classified as a pseudogene. The CDR3 loop spans 13 amino acids. The DNA of the CDR3 is TGTGTCAGAAGCTTAGAGAAGCGGAATACGCAGTATTTT. Amino acids: CVRSLEKRNTQYF.

The chain joins TRBV4-2 to TRBJ2-7, with 7 bases matching TRBD1. The CDR3 is 14 residues long. J was trimmed by 6 bases and V by 1 base; bases with no gene match: 6. Germline assignment: CDR1 LGHNA and CDR2 YNFKEQ. For the CDR3, the DNA is TGTGCCAGCAGCCAAGCCCAGGGGGTAGTCGAGCAGTACTTC. As protein: CASSQAQGVVEQYF.

This clone was seen only once. V usage is TRBV18 and J usage is TRBJ1-5; D is unclear. The CDR3 sequence is 15 residues long. Looked up from germline, CDR1 is KGHSH and CDR2 is LQKENI. V was trimmed by 4 bases and J by 2 bases, leaving 12 bases between them. The DNA of the CDR3 is TGTGCCAGCTCACTGGAGGGAATGGGCAATCAGCCCCAGCATTTT. Protein product: CASSLEGMGNQPQHF.

This rearrangement joins TRBV5-7 to TRBJ2-1, with 8 bases identical to TRBD2. TRBV5-7 has ORF status, its function being uncertain. The CDR3 totals 13 residues. V lost 4 bases to trimming and J lost 4 bases; unmatched junction nucleotides: 1. CDR3 in DNA: TGTGCCAGCAGCGTAGCGGGGTACAATGAGCAGTTCTTC. Its translation is CASSVAGYNEQFF.

This chain links TRBV18 with TRBJ2-3; D unresolved. There are 15 residues in the CDR3. CDR1 KGHSH and CDR2 LQKENI come from the germline V gene. The germline V and J ends were trimmed by 8 bases and 1 base, with 16 bases remaining between them. The CDR3 region has the DNA TGTGCCAGCCACCAGTCCGGCGGAGGCACAGATACGCAGTATTTT. It yields the protein CASHQSGGGTDTQYF.